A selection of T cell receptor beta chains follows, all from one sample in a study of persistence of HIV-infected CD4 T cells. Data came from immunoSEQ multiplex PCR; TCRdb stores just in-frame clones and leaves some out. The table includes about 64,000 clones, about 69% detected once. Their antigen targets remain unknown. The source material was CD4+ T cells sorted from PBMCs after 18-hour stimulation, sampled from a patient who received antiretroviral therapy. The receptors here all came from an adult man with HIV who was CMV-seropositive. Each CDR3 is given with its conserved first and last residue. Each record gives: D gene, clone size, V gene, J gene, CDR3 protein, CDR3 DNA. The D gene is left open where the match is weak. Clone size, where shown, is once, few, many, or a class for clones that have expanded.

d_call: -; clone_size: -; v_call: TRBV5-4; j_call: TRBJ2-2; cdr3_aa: CASSLGAGRGTGELFF; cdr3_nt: TGTGCCAGCAGCTTGGGGGCAGGGCGAGGAACCGGGGAGCTGTTTTTT
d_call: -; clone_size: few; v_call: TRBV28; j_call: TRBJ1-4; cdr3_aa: CASRGDKTGEKLFF; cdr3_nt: TGTGCCAGCAGGGGGGACAAAACGGGAGAAAAACTGTTTTTT
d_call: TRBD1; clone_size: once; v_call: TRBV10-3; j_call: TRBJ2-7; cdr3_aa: CAIGGTGAHEQYF; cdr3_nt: TGTGCCATCGGTGGGACAGGGGCACACGAGCAGTACTTC
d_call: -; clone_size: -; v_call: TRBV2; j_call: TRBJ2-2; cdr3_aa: CASRQPTNTGELFF; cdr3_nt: TGTGCCAGCCGACAGCCCACGAACACCGGGGAGCTGTTTTTT
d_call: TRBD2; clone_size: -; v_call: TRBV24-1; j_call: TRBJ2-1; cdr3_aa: CATSVGGSYNEQFF; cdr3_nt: TGTGCCACCAGTGTGGGGGGGTCCTACAATGAGCAGTTCTTC
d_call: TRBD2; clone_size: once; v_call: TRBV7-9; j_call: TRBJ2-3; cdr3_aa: CASSLGSGGAATTQYF; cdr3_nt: TGTGCCAGCAGCTTAGGAAGCGGGGGGGCAGCGACTACGCAGTATTTT
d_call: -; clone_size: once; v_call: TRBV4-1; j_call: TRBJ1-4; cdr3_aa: CASSRSRDRIATNEKLFF; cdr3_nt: TGCGCCAGCAGCCGCTCCAGGGACCGAATTGCAACTAATGAAAAACTGTTTTTT
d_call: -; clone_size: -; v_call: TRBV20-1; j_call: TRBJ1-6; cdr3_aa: CSASGGGSSYNSPLHF; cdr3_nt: TGCAGTGCTAGTGGCGGGGGGAGCTCCTATAATTCACCCCTCCACTTT
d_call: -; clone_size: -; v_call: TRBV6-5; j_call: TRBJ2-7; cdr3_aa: CASSTGSTGGDEQYF; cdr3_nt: TGTGCCAGCAGTACCGGCTCCACTGGTGGGGACGAGCAGTACTTC
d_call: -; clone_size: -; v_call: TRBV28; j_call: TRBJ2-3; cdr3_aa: CASSLGRATDTQYF; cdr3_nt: TGTGCCAGCAGTTTAGGCAGGGCGACAGATACGCAGTATTTT
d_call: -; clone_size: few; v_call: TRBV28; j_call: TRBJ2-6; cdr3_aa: CASSLQGSGANVLTF; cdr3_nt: TGTGCCAGCAGTCTCCAGGGGTCTGGGGCCAACGTCCTGACTTTC
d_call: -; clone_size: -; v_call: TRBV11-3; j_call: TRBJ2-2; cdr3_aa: CAPGAELNTGELFF; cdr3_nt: TGTGCCCCGGGGGCGGAGTTAAACACCGGGGAGCTGTTTTTT
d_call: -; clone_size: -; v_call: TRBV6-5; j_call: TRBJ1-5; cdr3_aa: CASSPQPQGTQPQHF; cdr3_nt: TGTGCCAGCAGCCCCCAACCCCAGGGTACCCAGCCCCAGCATTTT
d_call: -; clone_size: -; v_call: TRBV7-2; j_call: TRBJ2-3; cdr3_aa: CASSLGGASSTDTQYF; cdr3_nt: TGTGCCAGCAGCTTAGGAGGGGCTTCTAGCACAGATACGCAGTATTTT